The entry that follows covers one TCR beta chain sequence. The length of the CDR3 is 17 residues. Germline V gene lookup returns CDR1 DFQATT and CDR2 SNEGSKA (reference sequence). The V and J ends lost 3 bases and 2 bases respectively, with 21 bases between them. The source of the sample is a study of blood T cell repertoires in COVID-19. Libraries were prepared by immunoSEQ multiplex PCR; TCRdb keeps only in-frame clonotypes and omits some of them. The sample holds around 130,000 clones, about 80% seen once. The source material was PBMCs or T cells enriched from blood (not recorded which). The sequence derives from a man in his forties or fifties with acute COVID-19. V usage is TRBV20-1 and J usage is TRBJ2-3, with a weak D call TRBD2 (7 bases). As DNA, the CDR3 is TGCAGTGCTAGTAGCGCGGGGGCGCGGCAATACACAGATACGCAGTATTTT. Its translation: CSASSAGARQYTDTQYF.